This T cell receptor beta chain was observed in a study of cytomegalovirus exposure and HLA in healthy donors. Notes on the study in general: The authors enumerated 180 or so TCR beta chains as linked to cytomegalovirus. Links to common viral pathogens appeared, in a later analysis, for several of the most significant clusters.

With 2 bases clipped from V and 5 bases from J, the junction kept 3 bases outside the gene matches. The CDR3 contains 14 residues. The germline V gene has CDR1 GTSNPN and CDR2 SVGIG (reference sequence). Concerning this clone itself: What it binds is unknown.

With 60 Vbeta and 13 Jbeta primers, the PCR was carried out. Assay used: immunoSEQ multiplex PCR; TCRdb lists only in-frame clones, some missing. The repertoire holds approximately 150,000 clones, with around 80% as singletons. Specimen: PBMCs. The chain recombines TRBV30 with TRBJ1-4, with 9 bases aligning to TRBD1. The origin of this receptor is a young man in good health and CMV-seronegative. CDR3 loop: CAWSMTGGNEKLFF. DNA of the CDR3: TGTGCCTGGAGTATGACAGGGGGAAATGAAAAACTGTTTTTT.